The present T cell receptor (beta chain) was sequenced within a study of early T cells in non-severe SARS-CoV-2 infection. For the study at large: Unsorted whole blood bulk RNA was sequenced, with unpaired chains. The study's findings and limits: Anti-spike CD8 responses were favored in VDJdb matching, and private and CD4 specificities were missed.

This CDR3 region has 12 residues. The junction had 2 bases not matched to a gene; V was cut back by 5 bases and J by 5 bases. Worth noting for this clonotype: Its antigen is unknown.

Each cDNA molecule carried a unique molecular identifier. TCRdb passed the 5' RACE reads through MiXCR, listing each CDR3 protein once. The repertoire has 60,000 or so distinct CDR3 sequences, around 12% of them found once; the top ten carry over 1.1%. This material consisted of whole blood, taken at baseline. This sequence was found in an adult who was a healthcare worker with PCR-confirmed SARS-CoV-2 infection or an uninfected control (not recorded which). The chain carries TRBV12-3 or TRBV12-4 and TRBJ2-7; 8 positions match TRBD1. CDR3 sequence: CASSTDRDEQYF. The CDR3, as DNA: TGTGCCAGCAGTACGGACAGGGACGAGCAGTACTTC.